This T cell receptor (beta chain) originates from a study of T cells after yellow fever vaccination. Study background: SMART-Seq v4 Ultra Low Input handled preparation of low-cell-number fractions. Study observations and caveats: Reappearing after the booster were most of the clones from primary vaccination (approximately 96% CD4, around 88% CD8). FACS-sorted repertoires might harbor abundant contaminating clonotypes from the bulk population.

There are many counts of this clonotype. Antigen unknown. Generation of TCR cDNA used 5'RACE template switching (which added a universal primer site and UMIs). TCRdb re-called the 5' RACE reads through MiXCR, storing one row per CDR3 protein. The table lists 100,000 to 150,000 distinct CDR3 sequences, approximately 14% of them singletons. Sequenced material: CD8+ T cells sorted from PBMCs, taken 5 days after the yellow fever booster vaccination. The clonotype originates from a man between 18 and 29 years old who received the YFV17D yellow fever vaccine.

The CDR3 region has the DNA TGTGCCAGCCACGCTAGCGGGGGCGGTGGCAATGAGCAGTTCTTC. Its protein is CASHASGGGGNEQFF. The J gene is TRBJ2-1, the V gene TRBV3-1; 10 positions agree with TRBD2. J lost 6 bases, V lost 8 bases, and 10 bases had no gene match. CDR3 length: 15 residues. Looked up from germline, CDR1 is LGHDT and CDR2 is YNNKEL (reference sequence).